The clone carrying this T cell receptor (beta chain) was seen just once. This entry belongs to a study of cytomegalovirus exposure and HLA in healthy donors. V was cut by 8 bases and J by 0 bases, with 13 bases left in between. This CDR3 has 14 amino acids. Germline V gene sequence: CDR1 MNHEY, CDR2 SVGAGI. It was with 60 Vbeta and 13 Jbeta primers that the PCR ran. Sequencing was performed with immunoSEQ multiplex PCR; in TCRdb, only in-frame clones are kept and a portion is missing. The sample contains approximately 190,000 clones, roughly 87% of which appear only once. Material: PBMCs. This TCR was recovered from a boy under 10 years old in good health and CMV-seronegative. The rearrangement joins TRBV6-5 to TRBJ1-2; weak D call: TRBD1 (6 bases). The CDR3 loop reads CASAKGGANYGYTF. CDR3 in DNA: TGTGCCAGCGCCAAAGGGGGAGCTAACTATGGCTACACCTTC.